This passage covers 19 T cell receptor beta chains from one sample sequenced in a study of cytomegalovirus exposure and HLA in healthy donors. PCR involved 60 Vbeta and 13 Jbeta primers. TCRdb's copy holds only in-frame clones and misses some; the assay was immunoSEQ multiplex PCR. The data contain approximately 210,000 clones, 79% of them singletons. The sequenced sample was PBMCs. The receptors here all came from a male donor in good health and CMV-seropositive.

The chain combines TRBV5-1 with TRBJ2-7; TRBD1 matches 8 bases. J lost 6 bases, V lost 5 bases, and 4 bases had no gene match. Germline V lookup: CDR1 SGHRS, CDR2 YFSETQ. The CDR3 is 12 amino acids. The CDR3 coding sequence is TGCGCCAGCAGTCCTGACAGGGGCGAGCAGTACTTC. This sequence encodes CASSPDRGEQYF.

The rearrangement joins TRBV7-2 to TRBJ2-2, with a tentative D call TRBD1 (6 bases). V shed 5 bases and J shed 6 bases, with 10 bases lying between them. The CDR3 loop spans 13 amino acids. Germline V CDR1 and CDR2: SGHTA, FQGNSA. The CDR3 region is CASSVQGAGELFF. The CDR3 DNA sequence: TGTGCCAGCAGCGTACAGGGCGCCGGGGAGCTGTTTTTT.

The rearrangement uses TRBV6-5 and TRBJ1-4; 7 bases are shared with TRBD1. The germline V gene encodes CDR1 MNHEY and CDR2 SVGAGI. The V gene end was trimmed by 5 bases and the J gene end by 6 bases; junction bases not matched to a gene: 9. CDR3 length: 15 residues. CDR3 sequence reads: CASSKQGSRDEKLFF. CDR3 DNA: TGTGCCAGCAGTAAACAGGGGAGTAGAGATGAAAAACTGTTTTTT.

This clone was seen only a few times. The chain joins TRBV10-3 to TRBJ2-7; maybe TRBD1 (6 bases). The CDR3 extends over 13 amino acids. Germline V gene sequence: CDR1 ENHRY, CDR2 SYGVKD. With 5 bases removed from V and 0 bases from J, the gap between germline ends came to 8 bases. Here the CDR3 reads CAISRTVSYEQYF. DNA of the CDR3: TGTGCCATCAGTAGGACAGTCTCCTACGAGCAGTACTTC.

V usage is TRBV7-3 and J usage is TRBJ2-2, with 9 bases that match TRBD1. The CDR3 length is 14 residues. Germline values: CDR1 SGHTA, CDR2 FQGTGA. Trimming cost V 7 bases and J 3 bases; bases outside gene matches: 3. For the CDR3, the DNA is TGTGCCAGCAACAGGGGGCCAGACACCGGGGAGCTGTTTTTT. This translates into CASNRGPDTGELFF.

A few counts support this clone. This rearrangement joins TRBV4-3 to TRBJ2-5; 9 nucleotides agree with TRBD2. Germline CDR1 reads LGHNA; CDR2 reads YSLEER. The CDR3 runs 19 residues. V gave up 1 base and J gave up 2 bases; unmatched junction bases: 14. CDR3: CASSQGWGAGGPFQETQYF. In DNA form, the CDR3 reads TGCGCCAGCAGCCAAGGTTGGGGAGCGGGAGGCCCTTTTCAAGAGACCCAGTACTTC.

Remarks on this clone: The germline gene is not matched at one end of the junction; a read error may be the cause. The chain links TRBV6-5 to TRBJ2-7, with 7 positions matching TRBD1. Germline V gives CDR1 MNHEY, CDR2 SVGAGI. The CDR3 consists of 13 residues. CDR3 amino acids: CANSYRGTHEQYF. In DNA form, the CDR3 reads TGTGCCAACAGTTACAGGGGTACGCACGAGCAGTACTTC.

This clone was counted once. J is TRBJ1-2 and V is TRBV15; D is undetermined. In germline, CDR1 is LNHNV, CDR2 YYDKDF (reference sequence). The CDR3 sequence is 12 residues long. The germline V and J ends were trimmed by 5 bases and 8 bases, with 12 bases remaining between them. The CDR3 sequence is CATSEAGFGYTF. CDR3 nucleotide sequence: TGTGCCACCAGCGAGGCGGGCTTCGGCTACACCTTC.

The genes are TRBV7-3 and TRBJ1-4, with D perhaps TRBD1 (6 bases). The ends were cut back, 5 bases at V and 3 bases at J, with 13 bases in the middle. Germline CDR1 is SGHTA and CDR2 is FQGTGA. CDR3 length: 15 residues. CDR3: CASSPTGNPNEKLFF. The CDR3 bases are TGTGCCAGCAGCCCTACAGGGAATCCTAATGAAAAACTGTTTTTT.

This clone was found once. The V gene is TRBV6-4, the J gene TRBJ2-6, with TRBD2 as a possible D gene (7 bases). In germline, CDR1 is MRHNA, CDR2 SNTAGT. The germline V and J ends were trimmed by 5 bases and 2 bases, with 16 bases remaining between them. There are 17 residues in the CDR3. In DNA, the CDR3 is TGTGCCAGCAGTCGCGAGGGGGGGAGGGCTGGGGCCAACGTCCTGACTTTC. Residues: CASSREGGRAGANVLTF.

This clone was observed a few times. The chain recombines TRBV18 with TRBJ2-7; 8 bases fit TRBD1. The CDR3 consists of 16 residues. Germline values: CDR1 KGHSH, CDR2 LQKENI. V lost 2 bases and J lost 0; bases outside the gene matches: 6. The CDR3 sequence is CASSPRQGSSSYEQYF. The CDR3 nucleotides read TGTGCCAGCTCACCAAGACAGGGGTCGAGCTCCTACGAGCAGTACTTC.

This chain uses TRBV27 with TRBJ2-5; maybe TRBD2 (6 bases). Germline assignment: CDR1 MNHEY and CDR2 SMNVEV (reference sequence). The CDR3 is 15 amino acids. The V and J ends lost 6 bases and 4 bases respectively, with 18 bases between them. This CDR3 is CASSPPNSGRETQYF. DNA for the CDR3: TGTGCCAGCAGCCCCCCAAACTCCGGGAGAGAGACCCAGTACTTC.

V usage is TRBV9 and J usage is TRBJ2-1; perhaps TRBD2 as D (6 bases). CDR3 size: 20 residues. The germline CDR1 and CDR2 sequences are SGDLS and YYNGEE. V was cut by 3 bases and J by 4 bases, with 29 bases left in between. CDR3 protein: CASSEPISSTVYGGYNEQFF. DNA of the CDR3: TGTGCCAGCAGCGAACCTATATCATCCACCGTGTACGGAGGGTACAATGAGCAGTTCTTC.

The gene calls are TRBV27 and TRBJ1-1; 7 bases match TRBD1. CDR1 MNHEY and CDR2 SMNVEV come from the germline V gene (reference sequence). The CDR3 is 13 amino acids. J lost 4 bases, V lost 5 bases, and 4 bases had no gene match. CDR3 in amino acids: CASSLEGATEAFF. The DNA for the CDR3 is TGTGCCAGCAGTCTAGAGGGGGCCACTGAAGCTTTCTTT.

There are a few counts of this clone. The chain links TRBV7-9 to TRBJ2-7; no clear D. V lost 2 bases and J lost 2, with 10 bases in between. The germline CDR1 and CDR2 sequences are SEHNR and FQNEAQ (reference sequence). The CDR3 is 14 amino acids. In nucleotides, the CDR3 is TGTGCCAGCAGCTTAACAAGACAAACCTACGAGCAGTACTTC. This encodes CASSLTRQTYEQYF.

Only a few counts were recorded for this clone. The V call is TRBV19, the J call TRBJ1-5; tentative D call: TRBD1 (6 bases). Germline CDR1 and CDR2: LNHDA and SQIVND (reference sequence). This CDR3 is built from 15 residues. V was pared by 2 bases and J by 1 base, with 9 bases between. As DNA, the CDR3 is TGTGCCAGTAGTATATTAGGACAGAGCAATCAGCCCCAGCATTTT. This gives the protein CASSILGQSNQPQHF. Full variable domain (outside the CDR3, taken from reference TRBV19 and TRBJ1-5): DGGITQSPKYLFRKEGQNVTLSCEQNLNHDAMYWYRQDPGQGLRLIYYSQIVNDFQKGDIAEGYSVSREKKESFPLTVTSAQKNPTAFYLCASSILGQSNQPQHFGDGTRLSIL.

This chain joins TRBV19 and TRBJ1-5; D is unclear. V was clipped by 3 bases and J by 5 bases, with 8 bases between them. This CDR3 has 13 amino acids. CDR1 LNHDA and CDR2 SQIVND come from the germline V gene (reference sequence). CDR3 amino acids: CASSIEEDQPQHF. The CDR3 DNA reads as TGTGCCAGTAGTATTGAGGAGGATCAGCCCCAGCATTTT.

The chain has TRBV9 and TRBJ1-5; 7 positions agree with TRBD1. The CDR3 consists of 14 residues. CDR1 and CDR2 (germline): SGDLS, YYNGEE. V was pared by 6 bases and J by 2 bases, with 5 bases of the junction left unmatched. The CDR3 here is CASNPTGGNQPQHF. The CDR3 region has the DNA TGTGCCAGCAACCCAACAGGGGGCAATCAGCCCCAGCATTTT.

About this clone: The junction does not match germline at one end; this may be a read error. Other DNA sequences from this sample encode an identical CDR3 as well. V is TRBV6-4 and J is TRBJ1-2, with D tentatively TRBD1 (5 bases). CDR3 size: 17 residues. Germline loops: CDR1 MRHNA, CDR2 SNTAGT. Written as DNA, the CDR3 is TGTGCCAGCAGTGCTCTCCGGGGGGGGGACTTTGTATATGGCTACACTTTC. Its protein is CASSALRGGDFVYGYTF.